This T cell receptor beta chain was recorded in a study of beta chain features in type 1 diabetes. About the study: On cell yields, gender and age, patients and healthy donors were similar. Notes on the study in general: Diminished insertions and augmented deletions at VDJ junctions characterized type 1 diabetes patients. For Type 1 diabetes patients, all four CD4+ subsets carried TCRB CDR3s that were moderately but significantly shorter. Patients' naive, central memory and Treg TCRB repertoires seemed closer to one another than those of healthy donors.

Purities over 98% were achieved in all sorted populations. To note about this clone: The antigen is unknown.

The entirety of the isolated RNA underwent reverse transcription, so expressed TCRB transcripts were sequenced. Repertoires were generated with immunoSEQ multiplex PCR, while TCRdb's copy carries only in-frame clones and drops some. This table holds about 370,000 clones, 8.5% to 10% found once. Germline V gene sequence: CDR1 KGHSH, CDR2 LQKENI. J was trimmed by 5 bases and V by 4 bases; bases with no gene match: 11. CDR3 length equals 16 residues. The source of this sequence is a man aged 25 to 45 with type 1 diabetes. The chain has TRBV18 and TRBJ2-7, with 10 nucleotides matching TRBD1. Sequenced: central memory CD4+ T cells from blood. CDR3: CASSRQGGQGGHEQYF. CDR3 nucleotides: TGTGCCAGCTCACGACAAGGAGGACAGGGGGGCCACGAGCAGTACTTC.